This T cell receptor (beta chain) was observed in a study of T cells in Graves' hyperthyroidism and ophthalmopathy. Looking at the study overall: Peripheral blood sampling occurred at initial diagnosis, before any treatment. Findings and caveats of the study: Most thyroid clonotypes expanded above 0.001 were also detected in blood. The model forecast ophthalmopathy, anticipating it by a median approximately 6.1 months before onset.

With 7 bases removed from V and 4 bases from J, the gap between germline ends came to 10 bases. The CDR3 is made up of 13 amino acids. CDR1 and CDR2 from the germline V gene are MNHNS and SASEGT. As regards this clonotype: Antigen: not known.

Amplified TCR beta CDR3 regions derived from RNA transcripts. When the TCR CDR3 underwent first-round RT-PCR, the HTBI primer set was used. MiXCR, applied by TCRdb to the multiplex PCR reads, yields one record per CDR3 protein. The sample has 450,000 to 500,000 distinct CDR3 sequences, around a fifth seen once. Ophthalmopathy patients all had a Clinical Activity Score of at least 3, a NOSPECS grade of at least 4 and disease under 3 months old. The receptor comes from a woman between 70 and 85 years old with Graves' ophthalmopathy. This chain links TRBV6-1 with TRBJ2-2; D is ambiguous. Sequencing input: blood. The CDR3 DNA sequence: TGTGCCAGCACCCGGGCCCGCACCGGGGAGCTGTTTTTT. Protein product: CASTRARTGELFF.